This T cell receptor (beta chain) was sequenced for a study of glioma-infiltrating T cells after dendritic cell vaccination. Libraries were prepared by immunoSEQ multiplex PCR; TCRdb keeps only in-frame clonotypes and omits some of them. The top ten clones hold approximately 15% of a sample with about 92,000 clones, around 86% of them seen once. This CDR3 comprises 17 residues. The V gene's germline CDR1 is SEHNR and CDR2 FQNEAQ (reference sequence). The V end lost 1 base, the J end lost 2 bases, and 18 bases lay between the germline ends. The material sequenced was blood, taken before dendritic cell vaccination. The TCR was taken from a human donor with glioblastoma. V gene TRBV7-9 combines with J gene TRBJ2-7; no reliable D call. CDR3 region: CASSLGNEVNIAYEQYF. Written as DNA, the CDR3 is TGTGCCAGCAGCTTAGGCAACGAGGTGAACATAGCCTACGAGCAGTACTTC.